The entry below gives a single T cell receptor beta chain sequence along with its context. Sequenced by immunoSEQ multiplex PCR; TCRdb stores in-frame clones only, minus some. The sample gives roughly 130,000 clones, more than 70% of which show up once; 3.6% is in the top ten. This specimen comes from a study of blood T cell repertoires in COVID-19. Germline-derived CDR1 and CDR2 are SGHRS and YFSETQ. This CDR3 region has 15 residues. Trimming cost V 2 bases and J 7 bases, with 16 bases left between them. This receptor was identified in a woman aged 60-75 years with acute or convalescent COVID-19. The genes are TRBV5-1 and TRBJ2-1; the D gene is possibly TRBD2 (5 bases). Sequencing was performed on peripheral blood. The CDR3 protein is CASSFSSPQRNEQFF. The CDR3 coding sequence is TGCGCCAGCAGCTTTTCTAGCCCCCAACGGAATGAGCAGTTCTTC.